Below are 22 T cell receptor beta chains sequenced from a single sample in a study of CD8+ T cells in alopecia areata. TCR sequencing used cDNA made by reverse transcription of extracted RNA. The table came from immunoSEQ multiplex PCR; TCRdb's copy has only in-frame clones and leaves some out. The data show 90,000 to 130,000 clones, roughly 64% seen once. The sequencing sample was made of CD8+ T cells sorted from blood. Every receptor here comes from a human donor in good health.

This clone was observed once. The V call is TRBV2, the J call TRBJ1-5; the D is unclear. The ends were cut back, 1 base at V and 0 bases at J, with 7 bases in the middle. The CDR3 has 15 residues. The germline V gene encodes CDR1 SNHLY and CDR2 FYNNEI. The CDR3 DNA is TGTGCCAGCAGTGAAGGCAGATATAGCAATCAGCCCCAGCATTTT. This codes for CASSEGRYSNQPQHF.

The sample holds one count of this clone. This sequence joins TRBV7-9 and TRBJ2-7; TRBD2 aligns across 8 bases. This CDR3 comprises 15 residues. With 3 bases clipped from V and 0 bases from J, the junction kept 4 bases outside the gene matches. The germline V gene encodes CDR1 SEHNR and CDR2 FQNEAQ (reference sequence). CDR3 in amino acids: CASSLTSENSYEQYF. CDR3 in DNA: TGTGCCAGCAGCTTGACTAGCGAGAACTCCTACGAGCAGTACTTC.

This clone was seen more than once but under ten times. The chain employs TRBV29-1 and TRBJ2-2, with D perhaps TRBD2 (6 bases). V lost 4 bases, J lost 7 bases, and 13 bases lay in between. The CDR3 loop spans 13 amino acids. The germline V gene encodes CDR1 SQVTM and CDR2 ANQGSEA. The CDR3 loop is CSVAGLQDGELFF. CDR3 coding DNA: TGCAGCGTTGCCGGACTACAGGACGGGGAGCTGTTTTTT.

This clone was seen a handful of times. J is TRBJ2-7 and V is TRBV4-1; D perhaps matches TRBD2 (5 bases). The CDR3 contains 16 residues. Between the trimmed V and J ends, which lost 0 bases and 2 bases, there was a span of 14 bases. Germline loops: CDR1 MGHRA, CDR2 YSYEKL. CDR3 sequence (DNA): TGCGCCAGCAGCCAAGACGGGATAACGCGAGCCTACGAGCAGTACTTC. This gives the protein CASSQDGITRAYEQYF.

The J gene is TRBJ2-7, the V gene TRBV9; D not resolved. This CDR3 contains 12 residues. CDR1 and CDR2 from the germline V gene are SGDLS and YYNGEE. The V end was cut by 4 bases, the J end by 6 bases, with 11 bases between. The CDR3 is CASSISDGEQYF. The CDR3 nucleotides read TGTGCCAGCAGCATAAGCGATGGCGAGCAGTACTTC. The full variable domain, in which reference TRBV9 and TRBJ2-7 provide the parts outside the CDR3, is DSGVTQTPKHLITATGQRVTLRCSPRSGDLSVYWYQQSLDQGLQFLIQYYNGEERAKGNILERFSAQQFPDLHSELNLSSLELGDSALYFCASSISDGEQYFGPGTRLTVT.

This sequence joins TRBV7-9 and TRBJ2-2; no firm D call. This CDR3 contains 11 residues. The ends were cut back, 5 bases at V and 3 bases at J, with 1 base in the middle. Germline V lookup: CDR1 SEHNR, CDR2 FQNEAQ (reference sequence). This chain's CDR3 is CASSDTGELFF. The CDR3 DNA is TGTGCCAGCAGCGACACCGGGGAGCTGTTTTTT.

This clone came up a few times. The chain uses TRBV5-6 and TRBJ2-3; D unclear. Trimming removed 4 bases at V and 7 bases at J, with 22 bases between. Germline CDR1 and CDR2: SGHDT and YYEEEE. The CDR3 runs 16 residues. The CDR3 DNA sequence: TGTGCCAGCAGCCCCCGTCGGTGGGGAACGAGACATACGCAGTATTTT. Its translation is CASSPRRWGTRHTQYF.

V and J are TRBV30 and TRBJ1-1; tentative D call: TRBD1 (5 bases). There are 14 residues in the CDR3. V gave up 2 bases and J gave up 2 bases, with 12 bases separating them. Germline V CDR1 and CDR2: GTSNPN, SVGIG (reference sequence). The CDR3 DNA sequence: TGTGCCTGGAGTTGGACGACAGCCAACACTGAAGCTTTCTTT. It codes for CAWSWTTANTEAFF.

The chain recombines TRBV6-5 with TRBJ1-1, with a tentative D call TRBD1 (6 bases). With 5 bases removed from V and 8 bases from J, the gap between germline ends came to 12 bases. The V gene's germline CDR1 is MNHEY and CDR2 SVGAGI. This CDR3 is built from 12 residues. CDR3 in amino acids: CASSPDRIEAFF. CDR3 DNA sequence: TGTGCCAGCAGTCCGGACAGAATCGAAGCTTTCTTT.

This clone was observed a few times. The gene calls are TRBV4-3 and TRBJ2-1; no firm D call. Germline V CDR1 and CDR2: LGHNA, YSLEER. The CDR3 contains 13 residues. V was pared by 0 bases and J by 7 bases, with 7 bases between. The CDR3 DNA follows: TGCGCCAGCAGCCAAGAACCGGAGAATGAGCAGTTCTTC. It is translated as CASSQEPENEQFF.

The rearrangement links TRBV30 to TRBJ1-2; D gene uncertain. The CDR3 consists of 13 residues. Germline values: CDR1 GTSNPN, CDR2 SVGIG (reference sequence). Trimming took off 7 bases at V and 3 bases at J, with 15 bases between the two ends. CDR3 amino acids: CASEAGQYYGYTF. For the CDR3, the DNA is TGTGCCTCCGAGGCAGGCCAGTACTATGGCTACACCTTC.

The chain recombines TRBV19 with TRBJ1-1; D unresolved. Germline V lookup: CDR1 LNHDA, CDR2 SQIVND (reference sequence). V gave up 7 bases and J gave up 3 bases, with 15 bases separating them. The CDR3 extends over 14 amino acids. The DNA for the CDR3 is TGTGCCAGTACCCCTGGCCCAGGTTACACTGAAGCTTTCTTT. This encodes CASTPGPGYTEAFF.

This clone was seen more than once but under ten times. The V gene is TRBV19, the J gene TRBJ2-1; D remains unclear. Trimming pared 1 base from V and 4 bases from J, leaving 5 bases between. CDR3 size: 13 residues. The germline V gene has CDR1 LNHDA and CDR2 SQIVND (reference sequence). The DNA of the CDR3 is TGTGCCAGTAGTATAGGCAGATACAATGAGCAGTTCTTC. It codes for CASSIGRYNEQFF. The full variable domain, with the rest looked up from reference TRBV19 and TRBJ2-1, is DGGITQSPKYLFRKEGQNVTLSCEQNLNHDAMYWYRQDPGQGLRLIYYSQIVNDFQKGDIAEGYSVSREKKESFPLTVTSAQKNPTAFYLCASSIGRYNEQFFGPGTRLTVL.

The rearrangement links TRBV7-2 to TRBJ1-2, with D hard to call. With 2 bases removed from V and 4 bases from J, the gap between germline ends came to 8 bases. The CDR3 runs to 13 residues. CDR1 SGHTA and CDR2 FQGNSA come from the germline V gene. For the CDR3, the DNA is TGTGCCAGCAGCTTAATGGGATTCTATGGCTACACCTTC. Its protein is CASSLMGFYGYTF.

This clone was observed a few times. This chain connects TRBV7-2 to TRBJ2-3; the D is unclear. The CDR3 has 14 amino acids. The ends were cut back, 5 bases at V and 1 base at J, with 10 bases in the middle. CDR1 SGHTA and CDR2 FQGNSA come from the germline V gene. The CDR3 DNA sequence: TGTGCCAGCAGCCCCTCCACTCGCACAGATACGCAGTATTTT. Protein product: CASSPSTRTDTQYF.

The chain is built from TRBV7-9 and TRBJ2-5, with 7 positions matching TRBD1. The CDR3 contains 14 residues. V was pared by 4 bases and J by 0 bases, with 2 bases of the junction left unmatched. The germline gives CDR1 SEHNR, CDR2 FQNEAQ (reference sequence). CDR3 in DNA: TGTGCCAGCAGCTCGACAGGGTACCAAGAGACCCAGTACTTC. Amino acid sequence: CASSSTGYQETQYF.

This chain connects TRBV7-6 to TRBJ1-2; no definite D call. Germline V gene data show CDR1 as SGHVS and CDR2 as FNYEAQ. V was shortened by 5 bases and J by 3 bases, with 19 bases between the two germline ends. This CDR3 is built from 16 residues. The DNA for the CDR3 is TGTGCCAGCAGCCCTCACTGGGCGAGTTCCGACTATGGCTACACCTTC. Its protein product is CASSPHWASSDYGYTF.

This clone was seen a handful of times. This chain joins TRBV29-1 and TRBJ2-3; the D is unclear. The CDR3 consists of 10 residues. CDR1 SQVTM and CDR2 ANQGSEA come from the germline V gene. V gave up 7 bases and J gave up 3 bases, with 5 bases separating them. The CDR3 DNA follows: TGCAGCGGCTCTACAGATACGCAGTATTTT. Translated: CSGSTDTQYF.

This sequence joins TRBV6-6 and TRBJ2-1; maybe TRBD2 (6 bases). This CDR3 has 16 residues. The ends were cut back, 5 bases at V and 5 bases at J, with 19 bases in the middle. Germline V gene data show CDR1 as MNHNY and CDR2 as SVGAGI (reference sequence). CDR3 nucleotides: TGTGCCAGCAGTCCCCCCTGGTGGGGGGAGGACAATGAGCAGTTCTTC. Residues: CASSPPWWGEDNEQFF.

In DNA, the CDR3 is TGTGCCAGCAGTTTTGGGACAGGGTCAACCTACGAGCAGTACTTC. Translated: CASSFGTGSTYEQYF. The chain has TRBV28 and TRBJ2-7; 9 bases line up with TRBD1. The CDR3 contains 15 residues. The V segment lost 3 bases and the J segment 2 bases; nucleotides outside the gene matches: 5. From germline, CDR1 is MDHEN and CDR2 SYDVKM.

The chain is built from TRBV4-1 and TRBJ1-5, with D possibly TRBD1 on 5 matching bases. The CDR3 is 14 residues long. V shed 1 base and J shed 5 bases, with 9 bases lying between them. Per germline, CDR1 MGHRA and CDR2 YSYEKL. CDR3 sequence reads: CASSQGRVHQPQHF. In DNA, the CDR3 is TGCGCCAGCAGCCAAGGCAGGGTGCATCAGCCCCAGCATTTT.

This chain connects TRBV9 to TRBJ2-3, with 11 bases aligning to TRBD2. V lost 4 bases, J lost 6 bases, and 10 bases stayed unmatched. Germline-derived CDR1 and CDR2 are SGDLS and YYNGEE. The CDR3 contains 16 residues. CDR3 in DNA: TGTGCCAGCAGCCCCTCTAGCGGGGGGTCGCTGGATACGCAGTATTTT. The encoded protein is CASSPSSGGSLDTQYF.